Sequencing of this T cell receptor (beta chain) was carried out in a study of cytomegalovirus exposure and HLA in healthy donors. General observations from the study: In vitro checks showed that a few CMV-associated chains really do target CMV antigens.

Regarding this clone: Its antigen is as yet unknown.

The method was immunoSEQ multiplex PCR; TCRdb's version includes in-frame clones alone and lacks a portion of them. There are about 110,000 clones in the sample; roughly nine tenths occur only once, and around 1.8% lies in the top ten. Trimming left V 4 bases short and J 6 bases short, with 13 bases between. The CDR3 runs 13 residues. Looked up from germline, CDR1 is GTSNPN and CDR2 is SVGIG (reference sequence). The sequence was collected from a young woman in good health and CMV-seronegative. The source material was PBMCs. This chain uses TRBV30 with TRBJ2-1, with D possibly TRBD2 on 6 matching bases. CDR3 in DNA: TGTGCCTGGATTGCGGACTATTCCAATGAGCAGTTCTTC. Its translation: CAWIADYSNEQFF.